The 23 T cell receptor beta chains given below trace back to one sample, sequenced in a study of CD8+ T cells in alopecia areata. In each case, RNA was isolated and then reverse transcribed into cDNA as the sequencing template. Sequencing used immunoSEQ multiplex PCR; TCRdb keeps in-frame clones, though not all of them. The sample records 80,000 to 95,000 clones, 44% being singletons. Treatment denoted: oral pan-JAK inhibitor, 5-10 mg twice daily. The sample in question was CD8+ T cells sorted from blood, obtained at week 24, from a patient treated with tofacitinib. The receptor set was obtained from a human donor with alopecia areata.

This clone was detected a few times. The chain couples TRBV4-2 to TRBJ1-1, with D uncertain. Germline CDR1 LGHNA, CDR2 YNFKEQ. Trimming pared 0 bases from V and 2 bases from J, leaving 7 bases between. CDR3 length: 14 amino acids. The CDR3: CASSQDGRNTEAFF. Written as DNA, the CDR3 is TGTGCCAGCAGCCAAGATGGCAGAAACACTGAAGCTTTCTTT.

The gene calls are TRBV5-1 and TRBJ1-5, with no clear D. The ends were cut back, 2 bases at V and 4 bases at J, with 10 bases in the middle. This CDR3 is 14 amino acids long. Germline assignment: CDR1 SGHRS and CDR2 YFSETQ. Here the CDR3 reads CASSFGGYNQPQHF. CDR3 nucleotides: TGCGCCAGCAGCTTTGGAGGGTATAATCAGCCCCAGCATTTT.

V usage is TRBV27 and J usage is TRBJ2-2; perhaps TRBD1 as D (6 bases). V lost 3 bases and J lost 4, with 9 bases in between. Germline V gene data show CDR1 as MNHEY and CDR2 as SMNVEV (reference sequence). The CDR3 extends over 14 amino acids. In DNA form, the CDR3 reads TGTGCCAGCAGTTTGGTACAGGGCACCGGGGAGCTGTTTTTT. It codes for CASSLVQGTGELFF.

This chain's CDR3 is CASSLTENYGYTF. The CDR3 DNA reads as TGTGCCAGCAGCCTCACCGAGAACTATGGCTACACCTTC. The rearrangement uses TRBV14 and TRBJ1-2; D is unclear. Deletions cut 4 bases from V and 2 bases from J, with 8 bases between. The CDR3 covers 13 residues. The germline CDR1 and CDR2 sequences are SGHDN and FVKESK.

This clone was found a few times. The V call is TRBV19, the J call TRBJ2-1, with no clear D. The CDR3 is made up of 12 amino acids. V lost 7 bases and J lost 9, with 13 bases in between. Germline-derived CDR1 and CDR2 are LNHDA and SQIVND (reference sequence). The CDR3 DNA follows: TGTGCCAGTATCCCCCCCGAAGGTGAGCAGTTCTTC. Translating it yields CASIPPEGEQFF.

This chain uses TRBV9 with TRBJ2-7; tentative D call: TRBD2 (5 bases). This CDR3 is built from 14 residues. Germline CDR1 SGDLS, CDR2 YYNGEE. Trimming took off 0 bases at V and 2 bases at J, with 9 bases between the two ends. The CDR3 DNA is TGTGCCAGCAGCGTAGGACTGAGGGCCTACGAGCAGTACTTC. Amino acids: CASSVGLRAYEQYF.

The genes are TRBV9 and TRBJ2-7; 7 nucleotides align to TRBD2. This CDR3 region has 16 residues. Losses at the gene ends were 0 bases for V and 7 bases for J; bases not matched to a gene: 13. Germline V lookup: CDR1 SGDLS, CDR2 YYNGEE. The CDR3 is CASSVGEASGVLEQYF. Written as DNA, the CDR3 is TGTGCCAGCAGCGTAGGGGAGGCTAGCGGAGTCCTGGAGCAGTACTTC.

The chain links TRBV19 to TRBJ2-2, with TRBD2 matching 7 bases. The V gene end was trimmed by 7 bases and the J gene end by 0 bases; junction bases not matched to a gene: 5. This CDR3 region has 15 residues. Looked up from germline, CDR1 is LNHDA and CDR2 is SQIVND (reference sequence). The CDR3 is CASKAAGANTGELFF. The DNA for the CDR3 is TGTGCCAGTAAGGCGGCGGGAGCGAACACCGGGGAGCTGTTTTTT.

The V and J genes are TRBV28 and TRBJ2-1; 9 bases line up with TRBD1. The CDR3 loop spans 16 amino acids. Germline values: CDR1 MDHEN, CDR2 SYDVKM. The trim removed 6 bases at V and 0 bases at J, leaving 6 bases unmatched. The CDR3 DNA is TGTGCCAGCAGACCCACGGACAGGGGCTCCTACAATGAGCAGTTCTTC. This translates into CASRPTDRGSYNEQFF.

The rearrangement uses TRBV11-1 and TRBJ2-3; weak D call: TRBD2 (6 bases). The CDR3 has 16 amino acids. Germline CDR1 SGHAT, CDR2 FQDESV (reference sequence). V shed 3 bases and J shed 1 base, with 14 bases lying between them. The DNA of the CDR3 is TGTGCCAGCAGCTTGGATAGGTGGGGGGGCACAGATACGCAGTATTTT. The encoded protein is CASSLDRWGGTDTQYF.

This clone was picked up a small number of times. The chain uses TRBV19 and TRBJ2-7, with D possibly matching TRBD2 (6 bases). Germline V CDR1 and CDR2: LNHDA, SQIVND (reference sequence). The CDR3 length is 14 residues. Deletions cut 3 bases from V and 0 bases from J, with 9 bases between. Written as DNA, the CDR3 is TGTGCCAGTAGTATGGGACTTCGCTCCTACGAGCAGTACTTC. Protein sequence: CASSMGLRSYEQYF.

V is TRBV6-5 and J is TRBJ1-4; 7 nucleotides match TRBD1. Germline assignment: CDR1 MNHEY and CDR2 SVGAGI. The ends lost 5 bases at V and 4 bases at J; junction bases unmatched: 4. The CDR3 extends over 14 amino acids. CDR3 nucleotides: TGTGCCAGCAGTCCCCGGGACAGTAATGAAAAACTGTTTTTT. Its translation is CASSPRDSNEKLFF.

This clone was observed a few times. V gene TRBV18 combines with J gene TRBJ2-1, with a tentative D call TRBD1 (6 bases). The germline gives CDR1 KGHSH, CDR2 LQKENI. The V end lost 3 bases, the J end lost 1 base, and 13 bases lay between the germline ends. The CDR3 contains 16 residues. The CDR3 spells CASSPPTGMSYNEQFF. The DNA for the CDR3 is TGTGCCAGCTCACCGCCAACAGGGATGTCCTACAATGAGCAGTTCTTC.

The chain combines TRBV29-1 with TRBJ1-1, with no clear D. The CDR3 contains 13 residues. Trimming left V 6 bases short and J 5 bases short, with 16 bases between. Germline V gene data show CDR1 as SQVTM and CDR2 as ANQGSEA. The CDR3 sequence is CSVLPTVETEAFF. The CDR3 DNA reads as TGCAGCGTCCTACCGACGGTCGAGACTGAAGCTTTCTTT.

The chain combines TRBV27 with TRBJ1-1; D is undetermined. CDR3 size: 13 residues. With 5 bases removed from V and 1 base from J, the gap between germline ends came to 8 bases. CDR1 and CDR2 from the germline V gene are MNHEY and SMNVEV (reference sequence). The CDR3 bases are TGTGCCAGCAGTGTCTCTCCGAACACTGAAGCTTTCTTT. Translated, it gives CASSVSPNTEAFF.

This clone has a handful of counts. The V and J genes are TRBV6-5 and TRBJ2-4; D is perhaps TRBD1 or TRBD2 (6 bases each). Trimming left V 8 bases short and J 2 bases short, with 13 bases between. This CDR3 spans 14 amino acids. The germline V gene has CDR1 MNHEY and CDR2 SVGAGI. Here the CDR3 DNA reads TGTGCCAGCGGGGGGCCAGGAACCAAAAACATTCAGTACTTC. It specifies CASGGPGTKNIQYF.

The CDR3, as DNA: TGTGCCAGCAGTCCCTTTGAACATCACGAGCAGTACTTC. Protein sequence: CASSPFEHHEQYF. This chain links TRBV6-5 with TRBJ2-7; D uncertain. Germline CDR1 and CDR2: MNHEY and SVGAGI. The V end was cut by 5 bases, the J end by 5 bases, with 13 bases between. The CDR3 extends over 13 amino acids.

This clone has a handful of counts. V usage is TRBV7-9 and J usage is TRBJ2-1; D is possibly TRBD2 (6 bases). V was trimmed by 6 bases and J by 6 bases, leaving 18 bases between them. Per germline, CDR1 SEHNR and CDR2 FQNEAQ (reference sequence). This CDR3 is built from 15 residues. DNA for the CDR3: TGTGCCAGCAGAGGAACGAGCGGAGGGGCCAATGAGCAGTTCTTC. Encoded protein: CASRGTSGGANEQFF.

This chain links TRBV29-1 with TRBJ2-7, with D possibly called TRBD1 or TRBD2 (5 bases each). The V and J ends lost 4 bases and 1 base respectively, with 8 bases between them. This CDR3 region has 12 residues. Germline V CDR1 and CDR2: SQVTM, ANQGSEA. The chain's CDR3 is CSVGRESYEQYF. CDR3 nucleotide sequence: TGCAGCGTTGGCAGGGAGTCCTACGAGCAGTACTTC.

V is TRBV7-2 and J is TRBJ2-1; D is possibly TRBD1 (5 bases). The CDR3 has 13 amino acids. Trimming pared 3 bases from V and 8 bases from J, leaving 11 bases between. Per the germline V gene, CDR1 is SGHTA and CDR2 is FQGNSA. CDR3 nucleotide sequence: TGTGCCAGCAGCTTGCGCACAGGCTATGAGCAGTTCTTC. It specifies CASSLRTGYEQFF.

This clone was picked up a small number of times. This chain links TRBV6-6 with TRBJ2-3, with unresolved D. This CDR3 has 15 amino acids. V shed 0 bases and J shed 1 base, with 8 bases lying between them. From germline, CDR1 is MNHNY and CDR2 SVGAGI (reference sequence). The CDR3 region has the DNA TGTGCCAGCAGTTACTCCCCCGGCGGCACAGATACGCAGTATTTT. Protein: CASSYSPGGTDTQYF.

The rearrangement joins TRBV4-1 to TRBJ2-7; D ambiguous. V lost 2 bases to trimming and J lost 3 bases, with 8 bases between them. This CDR3 contains 13 residues. Per germline, CDR1 MGHRA and CDR2 YSYEKL. CDR3 residues: CASSQIDNYEQYF. CDR3 in DNA: TGCGCCAGCAGCCAAATAGACAACTACGAGCAGTACTTC.

The chain combines TRBV5-6 with TRBJ2-7; D gene ambiguous. This CDR3 contains 11 residues. V lost 3 bases and J 7 bases, leaving 8 bases between the germline ends. From germline, CDR1 is SGHDT and CDR2 YYEEEE. CDR3 residues: CASSSALEQYF. Written as DNA, the CDR3 is TGTGCCAGCAGCTCAGCCCTGGAGCAGTACTTC.